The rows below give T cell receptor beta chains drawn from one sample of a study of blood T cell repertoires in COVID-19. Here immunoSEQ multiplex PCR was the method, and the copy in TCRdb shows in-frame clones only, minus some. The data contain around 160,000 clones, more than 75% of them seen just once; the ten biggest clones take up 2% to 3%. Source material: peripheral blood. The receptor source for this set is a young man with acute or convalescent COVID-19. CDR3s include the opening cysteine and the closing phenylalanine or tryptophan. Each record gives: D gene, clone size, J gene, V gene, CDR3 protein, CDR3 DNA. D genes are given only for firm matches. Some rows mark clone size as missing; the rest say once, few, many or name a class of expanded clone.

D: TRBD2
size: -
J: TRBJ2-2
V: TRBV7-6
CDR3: CASSLAGLAGVTGELFF
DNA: TGTGCCAGCAGCTTAGCGGGACTAGCGGGAGTCACCGGGGAGCTGTTTTTT

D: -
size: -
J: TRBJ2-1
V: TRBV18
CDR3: CASSPGVGGSSYNEQFF
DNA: TGTGCCAGCTCACCGGGGGTGGGAGGAAGCTCCTACAATGAGCAGTTCTTC

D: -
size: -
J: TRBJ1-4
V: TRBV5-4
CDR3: CASSLRGGNEKLFF
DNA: TGTGCCAGCAGCTTACGAGGGGGAAATGAAAAACTGTTTTTT

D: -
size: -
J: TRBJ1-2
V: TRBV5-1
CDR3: CASSVTDRLYGYTF
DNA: TGCGCCAGCAGCGTTACTGACAGGCTATATGGCTACACCTTC

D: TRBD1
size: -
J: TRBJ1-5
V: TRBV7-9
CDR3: CASSFSQGASQPQHF
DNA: TGTGCCAGCAGCTTTAGCCAGGGGGCTAGTCAGCCCCAGCATTTT

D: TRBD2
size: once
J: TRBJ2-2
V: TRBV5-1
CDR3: CASSVLAGGMNTGELFF
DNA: TGCGCCAGCAGCGTACTAGCGGGAGGGATGAACACCGGGGAGCTGTTTTTT

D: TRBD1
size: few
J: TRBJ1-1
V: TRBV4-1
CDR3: CASSQEGAPNTEAFF
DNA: TGCGCCAGCAGCCAGGAGGGGGCGCCGAACACTGAAGCTTTCTTT

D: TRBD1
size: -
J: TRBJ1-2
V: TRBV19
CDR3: CASSITTGSEGYTF
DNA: TGTGCCAGTAGTATCACGACAGGGTCGGAGGGCTACACCTTC

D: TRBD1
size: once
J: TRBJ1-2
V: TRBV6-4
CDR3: CASSESTGDGYTF
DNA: TGTGCCAGCAGTGAGTCGACAGGGGATGGCTACACCTTC

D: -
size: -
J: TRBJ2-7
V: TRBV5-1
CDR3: CASSPGTTYYEQYF
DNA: TGCGCCAGCAGCCCCGGGACAACGTACTACGAGCAGTACTTC

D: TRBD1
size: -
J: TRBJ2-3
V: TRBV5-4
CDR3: CASSLGTGGITDTQYF
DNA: TGTGCCAGCAGCTTGGGGACAGGGGGAATTACAGATACGCAGTATTTT

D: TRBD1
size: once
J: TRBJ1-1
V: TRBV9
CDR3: CASSVETGGYTEAFF
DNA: TGTGCCAGCAGCGTGGAGACAGGGGGGTACACTGAAGCTTTCTTT

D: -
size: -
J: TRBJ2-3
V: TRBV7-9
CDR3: CASSLVGGGRAGGTDTQYF
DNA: TGTGCCAGCAGCTTAGTTGGAGGGGGCCGAGCGGGTGGCACAGATACGCAGTATTTT

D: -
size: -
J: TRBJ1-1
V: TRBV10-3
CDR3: CAIKGQSAEAFF
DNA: TGTGCCATCAAAGGCCAGAGCGCTGAAGCTTTCTTT

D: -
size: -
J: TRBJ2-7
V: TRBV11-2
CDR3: CASSLVTGYEQYF
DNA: TGTGCCAGCAGCTTAGTTACTGGTTACGAGCAGTACTTC

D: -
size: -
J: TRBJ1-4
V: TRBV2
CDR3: CASSEVGRALGEKLFF
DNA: TGTGCCAGCAGTGAAGTGGGCAGGGCATTGGGTGAAAAACTGTTTTTT

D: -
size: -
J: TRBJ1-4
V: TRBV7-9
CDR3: CASSLDRTNEKLFF
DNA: TGTGCCAGCAGCTTGGACAGAACTAATGAAAAACTGTTTTTT

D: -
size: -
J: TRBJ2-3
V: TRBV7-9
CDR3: CASSFFRGKSSDTQYF
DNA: TGTGCCAGCAGCTTCTTCAGGGGAAAAAGTTCAGATACGCAGTATTTT

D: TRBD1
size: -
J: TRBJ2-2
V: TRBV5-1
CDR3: CASSPLPGQGARSTGELFF
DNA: TGCGCCAGCAGCCCATTACCGGGACAGGGGGCACGTAGCACCGGGGAGCTGTTTTTT

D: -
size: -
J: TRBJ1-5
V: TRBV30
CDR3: CAWSGGPASSQHF
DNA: TGTGCCTGGAGTGGGGGGCCGGCTTCGTCCCAGCATTTT

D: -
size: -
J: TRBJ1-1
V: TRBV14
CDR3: CASSQDLQGWNTEAFF
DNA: TGTGCCAGCAGCCAAGACTTACAGGGTTGGAACACTGAAGCTTTCTTT

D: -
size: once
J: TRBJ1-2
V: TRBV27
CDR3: CASSPGQNYGYTF
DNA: TGTGCCAGCAGCCCCGGACAGAACTATGGCTACACCTTC

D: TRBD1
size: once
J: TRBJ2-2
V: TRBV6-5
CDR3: CASSYSSRQGTGELFF
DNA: TGTGCCAGCAGTTACTCGTCGAGACAGGGGACCGGGGAGCTGTTTTTT

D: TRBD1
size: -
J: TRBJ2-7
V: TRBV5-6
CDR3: CASSPTYRDRGYEQYF
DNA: TGTGCCAGCAGCCCTACCTACCGGGACAGGGGCTACGAGCAGTACTTC

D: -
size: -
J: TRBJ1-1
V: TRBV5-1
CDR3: CASSFGDWNTEAFF
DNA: TGCGCCAGCAGCTTCGGGGATTGGAACACTGAAGCTTTCTTT

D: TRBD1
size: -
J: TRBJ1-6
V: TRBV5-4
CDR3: CASSWTGISSYNSPLHF
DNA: TGTGCCAGCAGCTGGACAGGGATTAGCTCCTATAATTCACCCCTCCACTTT